Following are 8 T cell receptor beta chains from one sample sequenced in a study of CD8 T cells in Susac syndrome. Random hexamers were used to reverse transcribe the RNA input (0.5 to 1 ug). TCRdb analysed the immunoSEQ multiplex PCR reads with MiXCR anew, one entry per CDR3 protein. The repertoire holds fewer than 150,000 distinct CDR3 sequences, with about 90% as singletons. Sequencing used CD8+ T cells from PBMCs. Every receptor here comes from a human donor with multiple sclerosis.

CDR3 sequence reads: CAAYSGLNPGGYEQYF. The CDR3 DNA follows: TGTGCGGCGTACTCGGGACTAAACCCCGGTGGGTACGAGCAGTACTTC. V usage is TRBV24-1 and J usage is TRBJ2-7; TRBD2 matches at 7 bases. CDR3 size: 16 residues. Germline V lookup: CDR1 KGHDR, CDR2 SFDVKD.

V and J are TRBV6-1 and TRBJ1-2; D remains unclear. The germline CDR1 and CDR2 sequences are MNHNS and SASEGT. The CDR3 length is 10 residues. Deletions cut 1 base from V and 7 bases from J, with 1 base between. In nucleotides, the CDR3 is TGTGCCAGCAGTGAAGTTGGCTACACCTTC. As protein: CASSEVGYTF.

V and J are TRBV4-1 and TRBJ2-3; maybe TRBD2 (5 bases). The CDR3 extends over 14 amino acids. Germline CDR1 reads MGHRA; CDR2 reads YSYEKL. Trimming took off 1 base at V and 3 bases at J, with 8 bases between the two ends. This CDR3 reads CASSQVGVTDTQYF. The CDR3 region has the DNA TGCGCCAGCAGCCAAGTGGGAGTTACAGATACGCAGTATTTT.

V gene TRBV29-1 combines with J gene TRBJ2-5; D is possibly TRBD1 (6 bases). CDR3 length: 13 amino acids. Trimming shortened V by 4 bases and J by 5 bases, and 14 bases separated the two germline ends. Germline V CDR1 and CDR2: SQVTM, ANQGSEA. The CDR3 bases are TGCAGCGTTGTGGCAGGGGTTCAGGAGACCCAGTACTTC. It is translated as CSVVAGVQETQYF.

This clonotype has a single count. This chain connects TRBV28 to TRBJ1-2; weak D call: TRBD1 (6 bases). The CDR3 has 14 residues. Germline V lookup: CDR1 MDHEN, CDR2 SYDVKM. Trimming cost V 3 bases and J 4 bases, with 12 bases left between them. The CDR3 bases are TGTGCCAGCAGTTTTTTCGGGGGCAGCTATGGCTACACCTTC. It codes for CASSFFGGSYGYTF.

The chain is built from TRBV6-2 or TRBV6-3 and TRBJ2-1, with 8 positions matching TRBD2. CDR1 is MNHEY, CDR2 SVGEGT, per germline. V lost 5 bases, J lost 2 bases, and 8 bases stayed unmatched. The CDR3 is made up of 16 amino acids. The CDR3 bases are TGTGCCAGCAGTACCACGACTAGCGAGGCCTACAATGAGCAGTTCTTC. Translated, it gives CASSTTTSEAYNEQFF.

The J gene is TRBJ1-2, the V gene TRBV27, with D unresolved. The CDR3 spans 17 residues. Germline CDR1 reads MNHEY; CDR2 reads SMNVEV (reference sequence). With 3 bases removed from V and 3 bases from J, the gap between germline ends came to 20 bases. CDR3 nucleotide sequence: TGTGCCAGCAGTTTGAGTCGGGGAGGGTTGAGACACTATGGCTACACCTTC. Its protein is CASSLSRGGLRHYGYTF.

This sequence joins TRBV3-1 and TRBJ2-7; the D call may be TRBD1 or TRBD2 (7 bases each). Germline CDR1 is LGHDT and CDR2 is YNNKEL (reference sequence). The CDR3 length is 14 residues. The V gene lost 2 bases and the J gene lost 4 bases, with 12 bases spanning the gap. The CDR3, as DNA: TGTGCCAGCAGCCAATTCAGGGGGGGGTACGAGCAGTACTTC. Its protein is CASSQFRGGYEQYF.